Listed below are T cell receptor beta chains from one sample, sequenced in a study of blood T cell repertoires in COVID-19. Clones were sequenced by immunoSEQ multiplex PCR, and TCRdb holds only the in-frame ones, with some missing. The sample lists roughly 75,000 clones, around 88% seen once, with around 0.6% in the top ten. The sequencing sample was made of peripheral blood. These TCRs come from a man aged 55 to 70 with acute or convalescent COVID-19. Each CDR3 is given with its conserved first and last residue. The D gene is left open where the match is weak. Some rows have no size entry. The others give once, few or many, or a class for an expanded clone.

cdr3_nt: TGCGCCAGCAGCCCCCAACCTACAGGAACTAATGAAAAACTGTTTTTT; cdr3_aa: CASSPQPTGTNEKLFF; v_call: TRBV5-1; j_call: TRBJ1-4; d_call: NA; clone_size: NA
cdr3_nt: TGTGCCAGTAGTAGACTACCGGGACAGGGGGTCGCTGAAGCTTTCTTT; cdr3_aa: CASSRLPGQGVAEAFF; v_call: TRBV19; j_call: TRBJ1-1; d_call: TRBD1; clone_size: NA
cdr3_nt: TGTGCCAGTACCCCCCAGGGCGGGGACCTATGGGGCAATCAGCCCCAGCATTTT; cdr3_aa: CASTPQGGDLWGNQPQHF; v_call: TRBV19; j_call: TRBJ1-5; d_call: NA; clone_size: NA
cdr3_nt: TGTGCCAGCAGTCATGGACAGGGGACCCAAGAGACCCAGTACTTC; cdr3_aa: CASSHGQGTQETQYF; v_call: TRBV5-8; j_call: TRBJ2-5; d_call: TRBD1; clone_size: once
cdr3_nt: TGTGCCAGCAGGCGAGGGTTACCCTACGAGCAGTACTTC; cdr3_aa: CASRRGLPYEQYF; v_call: TRBV27; j_call: TRBJ2-7; d_call: NA; clone_size: NA
cdr3_nt: TGTGCCAGCAGCTCACGCTCCGGGACAGGGGTTCCCTACGAGCAGTACTTC; cdr3_aa: CASSSRSGTGVPYEQYF; v_call: TRBV7-9; j_call: TRBJ2-7; d_call: TRBD1; clone_size: NA
cdr3_nt: TGTGCCAGCCGATATCTAGCGGGGGGTCAAGAGACCCAGTACTTC; cdr3_aa: CASRYLAGGQETQYF; v_call: TRBV6-5; j_call: TRBJ2-5; d_call: TRBD2; clone_size: NA
cdr3_nt: TGCAGTGCTAGAGATGAGCCTGAAGCTTTCTTT; cdr3_aa: CSARDEPEAFF; v_call: TRBV20-1; j_call: TRBJ1-1; d_call: NA; clone_size: NA
cdr3_nt: TGTGCCAGCAGTGATAGACAGGGAAATTCACCCCTCCACTTT; cdr3_aa: CASSDRQGNSPLHF; v_call: TRBV6-1; j_call: TRBJ1-6; d_call: TRBD1; clone_size: NA
cdr3_nt: TGTGCCAGCAGTTACGAATCCGGGACAGGGTCTGGCGATCAGCCCCAGCATTTT; cdr3_aa: CASSYESGTGSGDQPQHF; v_call: TRBV6-2/TRBV6-3; j_call: TRBJ1-5; d_call: TRBD1; clone_size: NA
cdr3_nt: TGCGCCAGCAGCTTGGAGGGACAGGCAAACAATGAGCAGTTCTTC; cdr3_aa: CASSLEGQANNEQFF; v_call: TRBV5-1; j_call: TRBJ2-1; d_call: TRBD1; clone_size: NA
cdr3_nt: TGTGCCAGCAGCTTGGGGGACAGGGTTAATCAGCCCCAGCATTTT; cdr3_aa: CASSLGDRVNQPQHF; v_call: TRBV5-8; j_call: TRBJ1-5; d_call: TRBD1; clone_size: NA
cdr3_nt: TGTGCCAGCAGCTTGGATCCGGGATCGCATGAAAAACTGTTTTTT; cdr3_aa: CASSLDPGSHEKLFF; v_call: TRBV5-4; j_call: TRBJ1-4; d_call: NA; clone_size: NA
cdr3_nt: TGTGCCAGCAGCCCGGCGGGAGGGCCCTATGAGCAGTTCTTC; cdr3_aa: CASSPAGGPYEQFF; v_call: TRBV11-1; j_call: TRBJ2-1; d_call: TRBD2; clone_size: NA
cdr3_nt: TGTGCCAGTAGTTTTCGCACGACAACTACTGAAGCTTTCTTT; cdr3_aa: CASSFRTTTTEAFF; v_call: TRBV19; j_call: TRBJ1-1; d_call: NA; clone_size: NA
cdr3_nt: TGTGCCAGCAGCTTTCAGGGTGGCGCAGCTAACTATGGCTACACCTTC; cdr3_aa: CASSFQGGAANYGYTF; v_call: TRBV7-3; j_call: TRBJ1-2; d_call: NA; clone_size: NA
cdr3_nt: TGCGCCAGCAGCTTGGAGGTTGGGACAGGGAAGCTGGGATATAATTCACCCCTCCACTTT; cdr3_aa: CASSLEVGTGKLGYNSPLHF; v_call: TRBV5-1; j_call: TRBJ1-6; d_call: TRBD1; clone_size: NA
cdr3_nt: TGTGCCAGCAGCTTAGCCGCGGGAGAGGCTCGGGAGACCCAGTACTTC; cdr3_aa: CASSLAAGEARETQYF; v_call: TRBV7-2; j_call: TRBJ2-5; d_call: TRBD2; clone_size: NA
cdr3_nt: TGTGCCACCAGCGCTATAGCGGGGGGGCCCCACGAGCAGTACTTC; cdr3_aa: CATSAIAGGPHEQYF; v_call: TRBV24-1; j_call: TRBJ2-7; d_call: TRBD2; clone_size: NA
cdr3_nt: TGTGCCAGCAGGGGCTCGGCCTCAACTAATGAAAAACTGTTTTTT; cdr3_aa: CASRGSASTNEKLFF; v_call: TRBV6-6; j_call: TRBJ1-4; d_call: NA; clone_size: NA
cdr3_nt: TGCAGCGTAACAGGGGCCCGTGAAGCTTTCTTT; cdr3_aa: CSVTGAREAFF; v_call: TRBV29-1; j_call: TRBJ1-1; d_call: TRBD1; clone_size: NA
cdr3_nt: TGTGCCAGCAGCCGACTCGCCCGGGATACGCAGTATTTT; cdr3_aa: CASSRLARDTQYF; v_call: TRBV14; j_call: TRBJ2-3; d_call: NA; clone_size: NA
cdr3_nt: TGTGCCAGCAGCTTGGTACCTTCTAGCGGGAGTACGGTTTACGAGCAGTACTTC; cdr3_aa: CASSLVPSSGSTVYEQYF; v_call: TRBV5-5; j_call: TRBJ2-7; d_call: TRBD2; clone_size: NA
cdr3_nt: TGTGCCAGCAGCAAAGTCAGGGACTTATACGAGCAGTACTTC; cdr3_aa: CASSKVRDLYEQYF; v_call: TRBV21-1; j_call: TRBJ2-7; d_call: NA; clone_size: NA
cdr3_nt: TGTGCCAGCAGGAACAGGGCTGAAGCTTTCTTT; cdr3_aa: CASRNRAEAFF; v_call: TRBV27; j_call: TRBJ1-1; d_call: NA; clone_size: NA
cdr3_nt: TGTGCCAGCAGTTACAGACAGTCTGCCGACCCAACGCAGTATTTT; cdr3_aa: CASSYRQSADPTQYF; v_call: TRBV6-6; j_call: TRBJ2-3; d_call: NA; clone_size: NA
cdr3_nt: TGTGCCAGCAGTGAAGCCCACCGGACAGGGGGCGGAATAGCAACTAATGAAAAACTGTTTTTT; cdr3_aa: CASSEAHRTGGGIATNEKLFF; v_call: TRBV6-1; j_call: TRBJ1-4; d_call: TRBD1; clone_size: few
cdr3_nt: TGTGCCAGCAGCCGCGACGGGGGGGGCTACAATGAGCAGTTCTTC; cdr3_aa: CASSRDGGGYNEQFF; v_call: TRBV3-1/TRBV3-2; j_call: TRBJ2-1; d_call: TRBD2; clone_size: NA
cdr3_nt: TGTGCCAGCTCAAAACCTGGGACATCAGCTGGAAACACCATATATTTT; cdr3_aa: CASSKPGTSAGNTIYF; v_call: TRBV18; j_call: TRBJ1-3; d_call: NA; clone_size: NA
cdr3_nt: TGTGCCAGCAGTGATGCGGTTGCGGGTAAGCAGTACTTC; cdr3_aa: CASSDAVAGKQYF; v_call: TRBV6-1; j_call: TRBJ2-7; d_call: NA; clone_size: NA
cdr3_nt: TGTGCCAGCAGCTTACCGGCTAGCCCTACGCAGTATTTT; cdr3_aa: CASSLPASPTQYF; v_call: TRBV7-2; j_call: TRBJ2-3; d_call: NA; clone_size: NA
cdr3_nt: TGTGCCAGCCCGGACAGGTCCTCCTACGAGCAGTACTTC; cdr3_aa: CASPDRSSYEQYF; v_call: TRBV28; j_call: TRBJ2-7; d_call: TRBD1; clone_size: NA
cdr3_nt: TGCGCCAGCAACTTCGGGACTTCGAACACTGAAGCTTTCTTT; cdr3_aa: CASNFGTSNTEAFF; v_call: TRBV5-1; j_call: TRBJ1-1; d_call: NA; clone_size: NA
cdr3_nt: TGTGCCAGCAGCCAATTGTCGGGGAGCACAGATACGCAGTATTTT; cdr3_aa: CASSQLSGSTDTQYF; v_call: TRBV4-2; j_call: TRBJ2-3; d_call: NA; clone_size: NA
cdr3_nt: TGTGCCGCCCGGGCCAGGGGGGCTGGAAACACCATATATTTT; cdr3_aa: CAARARGAGNTIYF; v_call: TRBV6-5; j_call: TRBJ1-3; d_call: TRBD1; clone_size: NA
cdr3_nt: TGTGCCAGCAGCTTTAGCCCTGAGGGGGAACTGTTTTTT; cdr3_aa: CASSFSPEGELFF; v_call: TRBV5-5; j_call: TRBJ1-4; d_call: NA; clone_size: NA
cdr3_nt: TGCGCCAGCACCCGCCTTGGGACAGGGACGAACACCGGGGAGCTGTTTTTT; cdr3_aa: CASTRLGTGTNTGELFF; v_call: TRBV5-1; j_call: TRBJ2-2; d_call: TRBD1; clone_size: NA
cdr3_nt: TGTGCCAGCAGGCCGGGCGGAAAGGGGAGGGAGAATGAGCAGTTCTTC; cdr3_aa: CASRPGGKGRENEQFF; v_call: TRBV5-4; j_call: TRBJ2-1; d_call: TRBD2; clone_size: NA
cdr3_nt: TGTGCCAGTAGTATAGATTTAGGAACGGCGGGAAGAAGGGGAAATGAGCAGTTCTTC; cdr3_aa: CASSIDLGTAGRRGNEQFF; v_call: TRBV19; j_call: TRBJ2-1; d_call: NA; clone_size: NA
cdr3_nt: TGTGCCAGCAGTTACAGAGGTGATACGCAGTATTTT; cdr3_aa: CASSYRGDTQYF; v_call: TRBV6-5; j_call: TRBJ2-3; d_call: NA; clone_size: once
cdr3_nt: TGTGCCAGCAGTGAAACCGGGAACGCCTACAATGAGCAGTTCTTC; cdr3_aa: CASSETGNAYNEQFF; v_call: TRBV6-1; j_call: TRBJ2-1; d_call: NA; clone_size: few
cdr3_nt: TGTGCCAGCACCATAGGTCGGGACAGAAATCAGCCCCAGCATTTT; cdr3_aa: CASTIGRDRNQPQHF; v_call: TRBV2; j_call: TRBJ1-5; d_call: TRBD1; clone_size: NA
cdr3_nt: TGTGCCAGCAGCTTAGGCAGTTATAGCAATCAGCCCCAGCATTTT; cdr3_aa: CASSLGSYSNQPQHF; v_call: TRBV11-2; j_call: TRBJ1-5; d_call: NA; clone_size: NA
cdr3_nt: TGTGCCAGCAGTTTTCTTGGGACAGGGGGCACTGAAGCTTTCTTT; cdr3_aa: CASSFLGTGGTEAFF; v_call: TRBV6-5; j_call: TRBJ1-1; d_call: TRBD1; clone_size: once
cdr3_nt: TGTGCCAGCAGCGAGACAGTTCCGAACACCGGGGAGCTGTTTTTT; cdr3_aa: CASSETVPNTGELFF; v_call: TRBV9; j_call: TRBJ2-2; d_call: NA; clone_size: NA
cdr3_nt: TGTGCCAGTAGTCGGCGGGTCGGACAGAAGACTAGCGGATATCAAGAGACCCAGTACTTC; cdr3_aa: CASSRRVGQKTSGYQETQYF; v_call: TRBV19; j_call: TRBJ2-5; d_call: TRBD2; clone_size: NA
cdr3_nt: TGCGCCAGCAGCTCACTAGCGGGGGGGAGATACGAGCAGTACTTC; cdr3_aa: CASSSLAGGRYEQYF; v_call: TRBV5-1; j_call: TRBJ2-7; d_call: TRBD2; clone_size: NA
cdr3_nt: TGTGCCAGCCGGTTGGACACTGAAGCTTTCTTT; cdr3_aa: CASRLDTEAFF; v_call: TRBV11-2; j_call: TRBJ1-1; d_call: NA; clone_size: once
cdr3_nt: TGTGCCAGTAGTATAGAAACTAGCGGGGACACGCAGTATTTT; cdr3_aa: CASSIETSGDTQYF; v_call: TRBV19; j_call: TRBJ2-3; d_call: TRBD2; clone_size: NA
cdr3_nt: TGCAGTGCTAGAGCTGATCAGCCCCAGCATTTT; cdr3_aa: CSARADQPQHF; v_call: TRBV20-1; j_call: TRBJ1-5; d_call: NA; clone_size: NA
cdr3_nt: TGTGCCAGCAGCCCCATCACAGGGGGTTCCGGGGAGCTGTTTTTT; cdr3_aa: CASSPITGGSGELFF; v_call: TRBV7-9; j_call: TRBJ2-2; d_call: TRBD1; clone_size: NA
cdr3_nt: TGTGCCAGCAGTGAAAGGGACAGGGATTGGTATGGCTACACCTTC; cdr3_aa: CASSERDRDWYGYTF; v_call: TRBV25-1; j_call: TRBJ1-2; d_call: TRBD1; clone_size: NA
cdr3_nt: TGTGCCAGCAGTAGGGGACAGGGAAACTATGGCTACACCTTC; cdr3_aa: CASSRGQGNYGYTF; v_call: TRBV27; j_call: TRBJ1-2; d_call: TRBD1; clone_size: once